This TCR beta chain was sequenced during a study of response to subunit inactivated influenza vaccine. Overall study findings and caveats: Each seasonal influenza vaccination, the authors suggested, recruits few new T cells.

The germline V and J ends were trimmed by 0 bases and 2 bases, with 11 bases remaining between them. The CDR3 runs to 15 residues. CDR1 is SGDLS and CDR2 is YYNGEE in the germline V gene. TCRdb independently ran MiXCR on the RT-PCR reads; one entry per CDR3 protein. The table shows about 700,000 distinct CDR3 sequences, with more than 15% occurring only once. As for this clonotype: Its antigen is currently unknown.

The chain combines TRBV9 with TRBJ1-2; D possibly corresponds to TRBD1 (6 bases). The sequences come from PBMCs from blood, collected roughly 13 days after vaccination. This clonotype was sampled from a man aged 45-65 years who received an inactivated influenza vaccine. The CDR3 bases are TGTGCCAGCAGCGTAGGCGGGGGCCGAAACTATGGCTACACCTTC. Translated: CASSVGGGRNYGYTF. The full variable domain, in which reference TRBV9 and TRBJ1-2 provide the parts outside the CDR3, is DSGVTQTPKHLITATGQRVTLRCSPRSGDLSVYWYQQSLDQGLQFLIQYYNGEERAKGNILERFSAQQFPDLHSELNLSSLELGDSALYFCASSVGGGRNYGYTFGSGTRLTVV.